Listed below are T cell receptor beta chains from one sample, sequenced in a study of T cells in Graves' hyperthyroidism and ophthalmopathy. MiXCR, run by TCRdb on the multiplex PCR reads, gives a single entry per CDR3 protein. The table lists around 300,000 distinct CDR3 sequences, more than 10% of them singletons. The sample comprised blood. The receptors derive from a woman aged 25 to 39 with Graves' hyperthyroidism that later progressed to Graves' ophthalmopathy. CDR3s include the opening cysteine and the closing phenylalanine or tryptophan. Fields, in order: J gene, V gene, CDR3 length, clone size, D gene, CDR3 protein, CDR3 DNA. A D gene is named only where the DNA matches it firmly. Size is stated for part of the rows, as once, few or many counts, or as a class when the clone is expanded.

J gene: TRBJ1-1
V gene: TRBV27
CDR3 length: 14
clone size: many
D gene: TRBD1
CDR3 protein: CASSFGTGDTEAFF
CDR3 DNA: TGTGCCAGCAGTTTCGGGACAGGGGACACTGAAGCTTTCTTT

J gene: TRBJ1-5
V gene: TRBV20-1
CDR3 length: 13
clone size: many
D gene: -
CDR3 protein: CSARGGLNQPQHF
CDR3 DNA: TGCAGTGCTAGAGGGGGGCTCAATCAGCCCCAGCATTTT

J gene: TRBJ1-1
V gene: TRBV4-1
CDR3 length: 16
clone size: many
D gene: TRBD1
CDR3 protein: CASSQESGQGYTEAFF
CDR3 DNA: TGCGCCAGCAGCCAAGAGTCCGGACAGGGTTACACTGAAGCTTTCTTT

J gene: TRBJ2-7
V gene: TRBV28
CDR3 length: 15
clone size: many
D gene: TRBD1
CDR3 protein: CASSHPTLTGDEQYF
CDR3 DNA: TGTGCCAGCAGCCATCCCACCCTGACAGGGGACGAGCAGTACTTC

J gene: TRBJ1-4
V gene: TRBV28
CDR3 length: 16
clone size: few
D gene: -
CDR3 protein: CASSPTGGPFNEKLFF
CDR3 DNA: TGTGCCAGCAGCCCCACGGGGGGCCCATTTAATGAAAAACTGTTTTTT

J gene: TRBJ1-1
V gene: TRBV27
CDR3 length: 15
clone size: many
D gene: TRBD1
CDR3 protein: CASSPTGTGWAEAFF
CDR3 DNA: TGTGCCAGCAGTCCCACCGGGACAGGGTGGGCTGAAGCTTTCTTT

J gene: TRBJ1-1
V gene: TRBV18
CDR3 length: 13
clone size: many
D gene: -
CDR3 protein: CASQQKLNTEAFF
CDR3 DNA: TGTGCCAGTCAACAGAAATTGAACACTGAAGCTTTCTTT

J gene: TRBJ1-6
V gene: TRBV25-1
CDR3 length: 15
clone size: once
D gene: -
CDR3 protein: CASNPSDSYNSPLHF
CDR3 DNA: TGTGCCAGCAACCCCTCGGACAGTTATAATTCACCCCTCCACTTT

J gene: TRBJ2-3
V gene: TRBV27
CDR3 length: 15
clone size: many
D gene: -
CDR3 protein: CASSLLAGSPDTQYF
CDR3 DNA: TGTGCCAGCAGTTTACTAGCTGGGTCGCCAGATACGCAGTATTTT

J gene: TRBJ2-3
V gene: TRBV12-3/TRBV12-4
CDR3 length: 11
clone size: few
D gene: TRBD1
CDR3 protein: CASRAGTGQYF
CDR3 DNA: TGTGCCAGCAGAGCCGGGACAGGGCAGTATTTT

J gene: TRBJ1-4
V gene: TRBV2
CDR3 length: 15
clone size: many
D gene: TRBD1
CDR3 protein: CASTNRGTGVEKLFF
CDR3 DNA: TGTGCCAGCACCAATCGCGGGACAGGGGTTGAAAAACTGTTTTTT

J gene: TRBJ1-4
V gene: TRBV15
CDR3 length: 15
clone size: few
D gene: -
CDR3 protein: CATSRTAATNEKLFF
CDR3 DNA: TGTGCCACCAGCAGGACAGCTGCAACTAATGAAAAACTGTTTTTT

J gene: TRBJ2-2
V gene: TRBV19
CDR3 length: 14
clone size: few
D gene: TRBD1
CDR3 protein: CASTGQANTGELFF
CDR3 DNA: TGTGCCAGTACTGGACAGGCGAACACCGGGGAGCTGTTTTTT

J gene: TRBJ1-3
V gene: TRBV6-5
CDR3 length: 15
clone size: -
D gene: -
CDR3 protein: CASSYSRAGGNTIYF
CDR3 DNA: TGTGCCAGCAGTTACTCGAGGGCGGGTGGAAACACCATATATTTT

J gene: TRBJ2-4
V gene: TRBV4-3
CDR3 length: 17
clone size: -
D gene: -
CDR3 protein: CASSQGGAAGGKNIQYF
CDR3 DNA: TGCGCCAGCAGCCAAGGCGGGGCCGCCGGAGGGAAAAACATTCAGTACTTC

J gene: TRBJ2-1
V gene: TRBV19
CDR3 length: 15
clone size: few
D gene: -
CDR3 protein: CASSIRNSGPNEQFF
CDR3 DNA: TGTGCCAGTAGTATTCGAAACTCCGGGCCCAATGAGCAGTTCTTC

J gene: TRBJ1-1
V gene: TRBV20-1
CDR3 length: 12
clone size: many
D gene: -
CDR3 protein: CSAGNSGTEAFF
CDR3 DNA: TGCAGTGCTGGTAACAGTGGTACTGAAGCTTTCTTT

J gene: TRBJ2-3
V gene: TRBV14
CDR3 length: 16
clone size: -
D gene: -
CDR3 protein: CASSQWQGEGTDTRYF
CDR3 DNA: TGTGCCAGCAGCCAGTGGCAGGGCGAAGGTACAGATACGCGGTATTTT

J gene: TRBJ1-3
V gene: TRBV7-8
CDR3 length: 16
clone size: many
D gene: -
CDR3 protein: CASSPHGGVGGNTIYF
CDR3 DNA: TGTGCCAGCAGCCCCCACGGGGGGGTTGGGGGAAACACCATATATTTT

J gene: TRBJ1-1
V gene: TRBV3-1
CDR3 length: 14
clone size: many
D gene: -
CDR3 protein: CASSHSVGWPEAFF
CDR3 DNA: TGTGCCAGCAGCCACTCCGTGGGCTGGCCTGAAGCTTTCTTT

J gene: TRBJ2-3
V gene: TRBV6-1
CDR3 length: 14
clone size: few
D gene: -
CDR3 protein: CASSEMHSTDTQYF
CDR3 DNA: TGTGCCAGCAGTGAAATGCATTCCACAGATACGCAGTATTTT

J gene: TRBJ1-5
V gene: TRBV19
CDR3 length: 15
clone size: many
D gene: -
CDR3 protein: CASSIEGRWDQPQHF
CDR3 DNA: TGTGCCAGTAGTATAGAGGGCCGGTGGGATCAGCCCCAGCATTTT

J gene: TRBJ1-1
V gene: TRBV2
CDR3 length: 14
clone size: many
D gene: -
CDR3 protein: CASTEFPGNTEAFF
CDR3 DNA: TGTGCCAGCACCGAGTTTCCGGGAAACACTGAAGCTTTCTTT

J gene: TRBJ2-7
V gene: TRBV6-2/TRBV6-3
CDR3 length: 14
clone size: many
D gene: -
CDR3 protein: CASSYSQKVYEQYF
CDR3 DNA: TGTGCCAGCAGTTACTCACAGAAAGTCTACGAGCAGTACTTC